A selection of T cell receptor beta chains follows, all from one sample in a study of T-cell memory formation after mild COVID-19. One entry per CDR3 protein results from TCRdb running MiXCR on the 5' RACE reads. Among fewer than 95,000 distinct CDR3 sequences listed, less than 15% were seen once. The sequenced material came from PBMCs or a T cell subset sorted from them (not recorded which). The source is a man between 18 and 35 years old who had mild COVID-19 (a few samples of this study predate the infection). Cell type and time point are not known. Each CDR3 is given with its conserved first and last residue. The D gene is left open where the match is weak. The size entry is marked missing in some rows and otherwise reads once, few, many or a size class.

CASSLHPGPTYEQYF	TGTGCCAGCAGCCTCCATCCGGGACCTACCTACGAGCAGTACTTC	-	TRBJ2-7	TRBV11-2	-	15
CASSEGTGGWQPQHF	TGTGCCAGCAGTGAAGGCACCGGGGGATGGCAGCCCCAGCATTTT	-	TRBJ1-5	TRBV6-1	-	15
CASSWTPDRSHNSPLHF	TGCGCCAGCAGCTGGACCCCGGACAGGTCCCATAATTCACCCCTCCACTTT	-	TRBJ1-6	TRBV5-1	TRBD1	17
CASSQGGASGNEQFF	TGCGCCAGCAGCCAAGGAGGGGCTAGCGGCAATGAGCAGTTCTTC	few	TRBJ2-1	TRBV4-3	TRBD2	15
CASSYSSGGRAYNEQFF	TGTGCCAGCAGTTACTCTAGCGGGGGGCGAGCCTACAATGAGCAGTTCTTC	-	TRBJ2-1	TRBV6-5	TRBD2	17
CASSTGLAGGNEQFF	TGTGCCAGCAGCACAGGACTAGCGGGAGGAAATGAGCAGTTCTTC	few	TRBJ2-1	TRBV11-2	TRBD2	15
CASSPDEKETQYF	TGTGCCAGCAGTCCGGACGAAAAAGAGACCCAGTACTTC	-	TRBJ2-5	TRBV6-2/TRBV6-3	-	13
CATSRSVLASGPYNEQFF	TGTGCCACCAGCCGGTCGGTGTTGGCTAGCGGGCCCTACAATGAGCAGTTCTTC	few	TRBJ2-1	TRBV24-1	TRBD2	18
CSVESRVGTGGYTF	TGCAGCGTTGAATCCCGGGTAGGAACTGGTGGCTACACCTTC	few	TRBJ1-2	TRBV29-1	-	14
CASSLVPTSGVTDTQYF	TGTGCCAGCAGCTTAGTCCCGACTAGCGGGGTGACAGATACGCAGTATTTT	-	TRBJ2-3	TRBV13	TRBD2	17
CASSSNRVTNTGELFF	TGTGCCAGCAGTTCCAATCGGGTAACGAACACCGGGGAGCTGTTTTTT	few	TRBJ2-2	TRBV27	-	16